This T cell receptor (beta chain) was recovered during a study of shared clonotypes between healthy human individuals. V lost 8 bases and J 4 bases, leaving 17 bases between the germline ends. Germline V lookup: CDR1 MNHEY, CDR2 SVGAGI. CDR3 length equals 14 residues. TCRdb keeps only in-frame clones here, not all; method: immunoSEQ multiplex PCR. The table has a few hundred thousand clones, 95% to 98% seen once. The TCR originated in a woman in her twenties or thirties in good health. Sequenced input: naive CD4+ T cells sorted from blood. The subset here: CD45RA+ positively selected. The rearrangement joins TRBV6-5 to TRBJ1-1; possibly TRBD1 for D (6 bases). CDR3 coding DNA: TGTGCCAGCTCCAATGGGGGCTGGAGCACTGAAGCTTTCTTT. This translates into CASSNGGWSTEAFF.